This T cell receptor (beta chain) stems from a study of T cell responses to AZD1222 COVID-19 vaccine. There are 14 residues in the CDR3. The V gene end was trimmed by 2 bases and the J gene end by 8 bases; junction bases not matched to a gene: 5. CDR1 SQVTM and CDR2 ANQGSEA come from the germline V gene. Study-wide points: Just a handful of AZD1222 recipients were seropositive at baseline. Scientists sampled the repertoires only once the peak T cell response had passed. Clonal diversity may have been underestimated, and the donors were mostly white British, with more females than males.

The assay was immunoSEQ multiplex PCR, and TCRdb's table has in-frame clones only and misses some. The table shows 150,000 to 200,000 clones, with about 94% occurring only once. To note about this clone: Its antigen is unidentified.

The specimen was peripheral blood, collected on day 0 of AZD1222 vaccination. The chain has TRBV29-1 and TRBJ2-1; 11 nucleotides line up with TRBD2. This sequence was found in an adult in good health. The CDR3 here is CSVEWVAGGDEQFF. CDR3 sequence (DNA): TGCAGCGTTGAATGGGTAGCGGGAGGGGATGAGCAGTTCTTC.